Following are 8 T cell receptor beta chains from one sample sequenced in a study of CD8 T cells in ankylosing spondylitis. MiXCR, run by TCRdb on the 5' RACE reads, gives a single entry per CDR3 protein. Here the sample spans around 250,000 distinct CDR3 sequences, over 8.5% being singletons. The sequencing input was blood, either unsorted or a sorted T cell fraction (not recorded which). Receptor source: a male donor with ankylosing spondylitis or in good health (not recorded which).

The CDR3 loop is CASSNRGIGTTRKYNEQFF. CDR3 nucleotides: TGTGCCAGCTCAAACAGGGGGATCGGGACAACACGGAAATACAATGAGCAGTTCTTC. The genes are TRBV18 and TRBJ2-1; TRBD1 matches at 8 bases. V lost 5 bases, J lost 4 bases, and 19 bases stayed unmatched. The CDR3 has 19 residues. Germline V gives CDR1 KGHSH, CDR2 LQKENI.

The V and J genes are TRBV28 and TRBJ2-1; possibly TRBD1 for D (5 bases). Between the trimmed V and J ends, which lost 2 bases and 9 bases, there was a span of 8 bases. Germline loops: CDR1 MDHEN, CDR2 SYDVKM. The CDR3 runs 12 residues. The CDR3 is CASSLTQGEQFF. The CDR3 coding sequence is TGTGCCAGCAGTTTAACTCAGGGTGAGCAGTTCTTC.

In its sample, this clonotype was seen many times. The V call is TRBV5-5, the J call TRBJ2-5; tentative D call: TRBD2 (6 bases). Trimming removed 2 bases from V and 1 base from J, with 18 bases in between. Germline values: CDR1 SGHKS, CDR2 YYEKEE (reference sequence). The CDR3 runs 17 residues. The CDR3, as DNA: TGTGCCAGCAGCTTCGGTGCGGTATTGCGGGGCCAAGAGACCCAGTACTTC. As protein: CASSFGAVLRGQETQYF.

This chain joins TRBV10-3 and TRBJ1-1; no definite D call. V lost 3 bases to trimming and J lost 3 bases, with 8 bases between them. The germline CDR1 and CDR2 sequences are ENHRY and SYGVKD. This CDR3 is built from 13 residues. CDR3 coding DNA: TGTGCCATCAGTGATTCCTGGCACACTGAAGCTTTCTTT. Translation gives CAISDSWHTEAFF.

This clonotype has ten or more counts. The chain employs TRBV10-3 and TRBJ2-7; 10 nucleotides align to TRBD1. There are 15 residues in the CDR3. The germline CDR1 and CDR2 sequences are ENHRY and SYGVKD. V gave up 3 bases and J gave up 4 bases; unmatched junction bases: 6. The chain's CDR3 is CAISDSGTGVYEQYF. The CDR3 DNA is TGTGCCATCAGTGATAGTGGGACAGGGGTTTACGAGCAGTACTTC.

This clonotype was observed a handful of times. The chain has TRBV7-6 and TRBJ2-2; possibly TRBD1 for D (5 bases). Trimming stripped 3 bases from V and 6 bases from J, with 11 bases between. The CDR3 totals 14 residues. CDR1 SGHVS and CDR2 FNYEAQ come from the germline V gene. CDR3 protein: CASSFSFRAGELFF. In DNA form, the CDR3 reads TGTGCCAGCAGCTTTAGTTTCAGGGCCGGGGAGCTGTTTTTT. The whole variable domain, remainder taken from reference TRBV7-6 and TRBJ2-2, is GAGVSQSPRYKVTKRGQDVALRCDPISGHVSLYWYRQALGQGPEFLTYFNYEAQQDKSGLPNDRFSAERPEGSISTLTIQRTEQRDSAMYRCASSFSFRAGELFFGEGSRLTVL.

This clonotype appeared a few times. The J gene is TRBJ2-6, the V gene TRBV5-1; no clear D gene. This CDR3 has 16 residues. Per germline, CDR1 SGHRS and CDR2 YFSETQ. The V and J ends lost 0 bases and 2 bases respectively, with 9 bases between them. The CDR3 loop is CASSLGLVAGANVLTF. CDR3 sequence (DNA): TGCGCCAGCAGCTTGGGCCTCGTGGCTGGGGCCAACGTCCTGACTTTC.

At least ten counts were recorded for this clonotype. DNA of the CDR3: TGCAGTGCCGCTACCACAGGGACAGGGTTCTTAACAGATACGCAGTATTTT. This encodes CSAATTGTGFLTDTQYF. The chain combines TRBV20-1 with TRBJ2-3; 9 bases fit TRBD1. The germline gives CDR1 DFQATT, CDR2 SNEGSKA (reference sequence). The length of the CDR3 is 17 residues. Germline trimming cut 6 bases from V and 3 bases from J; bases unmatched to any gene: 16.